The clone carrying this TCR beta chain was found a few times. Its antigen is currently unknown. Time point indicated: persistent/refractory GD, antithyroid drugs over 5 years with positive TRAb. Isolated PBMC RNA provided the starting material for the TCR library. The authors diagnosed Graves' disease using American Thyroid Association guidelines. Trimming cost V 0 bases and J 10 bases, with 13 bases left between them. In germline, CDR1 is DFQATT, CDR2 SNEGSKA (reference sequence). CDR3 length equals 12 residues. These data come from a study of regulatory T cells in long-lasting Graves disease. With iRepertoire HTBI primers and Arm-PCR of CDR3 regions, TCR beta libraries were built. TCRdb passed the multiplex PCR reads through MiXCR, listing each CDR3 protein once. The sample carries about 450,000 distinct CDR3 sequences, 23% recorded once. Study-level results: TRBV28, TRBJ1-2 and TRBJ2-5 emerged as the favored segments in persistent disease. A limited number of samples was an acknowledged limitation. Between persistent patients, a few thousand public clonotypes were shared, exceeding the 900 to 1,000 shared between new patients.

This clonotype was sampled from a female donor with Graves disease. The source material was peripheral blood mononuclear cells (PBMCs), sampled when the disease was refractory, from a patient treated with antithyroid drugs. J is TRBJ2-7 and V is TRBV20-1; D is uncertain. The CDR3 is CSARDDLAIQYF. The CDR3 bases are TGCAGTGCTAGAGACGACTTAGCCATACAGTACTTC.